One sample yielded the 16 T cell receptor beta chains listed below, sequenced in a study of blood T cell repertoires in COVID-19. Profiled with immunoSEQ multiplex PCR; TCRdb holds only in-frame clones, not every one. The repertoire holds some 150,000 clones, with roughly 89% as singletons. Material for sequencing was peripheral blood. The receptors originated from a woman aged 60-75 years who had recovered from COVID-19.

This clone was observed a few times. The chain carries TRBV30 and TRBJ1-5; no reliable D call. Germline CDR1 and CDR2: GTSNPN and SVGIG (reference sequence). Trimming left V 4 bases short and J 1 base short, with 26 bases between. The CDR3 has 19 amino acids. CDR3 sequence reads: CAWNQPLEGPGGSNQPQHF. The CDR3 DNA follows: TGTGCCTGGAACCAACCTTTGGAAGGCCCGGGAGGGAGCAATCAGCCCCAGCATTTT.

The V call is TRBV11-1, the J call TRBJ1-1; D ambiguous. Germline V gene lookup returns CDR1 SGHAT and CDR2 FQDESV (reference sequence). This CDR3 spans 13 amino acids. Deletions cut 1 base from V and 4 bases from J, with 7 bases between. CDR3 nucleotides: TGTGCCAGCAGCTTAGGTCAGGTCACTGAAGCTTTCTTT. Protein sequence: CASSLGQVTEAFF. The entire variable domain, with the rest obtained from reference TRBV11-1 and TRBJ1-1, is as follows: EAEVAQSPRYKITEKSQAVAFWCDPISGHATLYWYRQILGQGPELLVQFQDESVVDDSQLPKDRFSAERLKGVDSTLKIQPAELGDSAMYLCASSLGQVTEAFFGQGTRLTVV.

V gene TRBV4-1 combines with J gene TRBJ2-5; possible D gene TRBD2, 7 bases. CDR3 length equals 14 residues. In germline, CDR1 is MGHRA, CDR2 YSYEKL. V gave up 4 bases and J gave up 5 bases, with 14 bases separating them. CDR3 sequence (DNA): TGCGCCAGCAGCCCGGGGGGCCGGTGGGAGACCCAGTACTTC. Translation gives CASSPGGRWETQYF.

The CDR3 is CASSGQGLAAYNEQFF. CDR3 sequence (DNA): TGTGCCAGCAGCGGACAGGGACTAGCGGCCTACAATGAGCAGTTCTTC. The rearrangement links TRBV4-2 to TRBJ2-1, with 11 bases that match TRBD2. This CDR3 spans 16 amino acids. J was trimmed by 2 bases and V by 5 bases; bases with no gene match: 5. The germline V gene has CDR1 LGHNA and CDR2 YNFKEQ.

The chain employs TRBV5-1 and TRBJ2-7; 7 bases map to TRBD1. The CDR3 covers 13 residues. Germline-derived CDR1 and CDR2 are SGHRS and YFSETQ. V shed 4 bases and J 5 bases; nucleotides not matched to a gene: 6. The CDR3 DNA sequence: TGCGCCAGCAGCCTGACAGGGTCCCACGAGCAGTACTTC. Its translation: CASSLTGSHEQYF. Based on the CDR3 plus reference TRBV5-1 and TRBJ2-7, the full variable domain is KAGVTQTPRYLIKTRGQQVTLSCSPISGHRSVSWYQQTPGQGLQFLFEYFSETQRNKGNFPGRFSGRQFSNSRSEMNVSTLELGDSALYLCASSLTGSHEQYFGPGTRLTVT.

The gene calls are TRBV28 and TRBJ2-5, with 7 bases lining up with TRBD2. This CDR3 has 14 amino acids. Germline V gives CDR1 MDHEN, CDR2 SYDVKM. V was clipped by 3 bases and J by 3 bases; unmatched bases: 4. This CDR3 reads CASSLGGREETQYF. CDR3 bases: TGTGCCAGCAGTTTGGGCGGGAGAGAAGAGACCCAGTACTTC. Variable domain in full (rest from reference TRBV28 and TRBJ2-5): DVKVTQSSRYLVKRTGEKVFLECVQDMDHENMFWYRQDPGLGLRLIYFSYDVKMKEKGDIPEGYSVSREKKERFSLILESASTNQTSMYLCASSLGGREETQYFGPGTRLLVL.

The chain has TRBV9 and TRBJ1-5; D possibly corresponds to TRBD1 (6 bases). The length of the CDR3 is 13 residues. CDR1 is SGDLS, CDR2 YYNGEE, per germline. V was pared by 10 bases and J by 7 bases, with 18 bases between. The CDR3: CACLGGKRQPQHF. In DNA, the CDR3 is TGTGCCTGTCTTGGGGGCAAGAGACAGCCCCAGCATTTT.

The CDR3 bases are TGTGCCAGCAGTTCCGGACAGGGGGCCGTGCAGTACTTC. Protein: CASSSGQGAVQYF. The chain combines TRBV28 with TRBJ2-7, with 11 bases identical to TRBD1. V gave up 4 bases and J gave up 9 bases; unmatched junction bases: 5. The CDR3 length is 13 residues. Germline V CDR1 and CDR2: MDHEN, SYDVKM.

The chain links TRBV6-1 to TRBJ1-5, with 9 bases lining up with TRBD1. Germline values: CDR1 MNHNS, CDR2 SASEGT. The V and J ends lost 4 bases and 5 bases, in that order; junction bases with no gene match: 9. This CDR3 contains 16 residues. This CDR3 is CASSVDYRGHYQPQHF. DNA for the CDR3: TGTGCCAGCAGTGTCGATTACAGGGGGCATTATCAGCCCCAGCATTTT.

This rearrangement joins TRBV18 to TRBJ1-1; weak D call: TRBD1 (5 bases). The CDR3 runs 15 residues. Germline V CDR1 and CDR2: KGHSH, LQKENI. V lost 1 base to trimming and J lost 1 base, with 10 bases between them. DNA for the CDR3: TGTGCCAGCTCACCACAGGGGTTACAGAACACTGAAGCTTTCTTT. It specifies CASSPQGLQNTEAFF. The entire variable domain, with the rest obtained from reference TRBV18 and TRBJ1-1, is as follows: NAGVMQNPRHLVRRRGQEARLRCSPMKGHSHVYWYRQLPEEGLKFMVYLQKENIIDESGMPKERFSAEFPKEGPSILRIQQVVRGDSAAYFCASSPQGLQNTEAFFGQGTRLTVV.

This chain links TRBV15 with TRBJ2-3; possible D gene TRBD1, 7 bases. V was shortened by 4 bases and J by 0 bases, with 14 bases between the two germline ends. The CDR3 has 16 amino acids. Germline-derived CDR1 and CDR2 are LNHNV and YYDKDF (reference sequence). CDR3 protein: CATSNRGGVSTDTQYF. Here the CDR3 DNA reads TGTGCCACCAGCAACAGGGGAGGAGTTAGCACAGATACGCAGTATTTT. Complete variable domain (other parts from reference TRBV15 and TRBJ2-3): DAMVIQNPRYQVTQFGKPVTLSCSQTLNHNVMYWYQQKSSQAPKLLFHYYDKDFNNEADTPDNFQSRRPNTSFCFLDIRSPGLGDTAMYLCATSNRGGVSTDTQYFGPGTRLTVL.

This clone was detected only once. The rearrangement joins TRBV5-1 to TRBJ2-7; 9 nucleotides align to TRBD1. V was pared by 6 bases and J by 0 bases, with 7 bases of the junction left unmatched. The CDR3 has 15 amino acids. The germline V gene encodes CDR1 SGHRS and CDR2 YFSETQ. CDR3 amino acids: CASKIGTGSSYEQYF. DNA of the CDR3: TGCGCCAGCAAGATAGGGACAGGGAGCTCCTACGAGCAGTACTTC.

The chain is built from TRBV7-3 and TRBJ2-7; D unclear. The CDR3 consists of 14 residues. Germline V gene lookup returns CDR1 SGHTA and CDR2 FQGTGA. V was cut by 2 bases and J by 2 bases, with 10 bases left in between. The CDR3 region is CASSLSSPTYEQYF. For the CDR3, the DNA is TGTGCCAGCAGCTTATCGAGCCCCACCTACGAGCAGTACTTC.

This rearrangement joins TRBV28 to TRBJ2-1; D may be TRBD1 (6 bases). The germline V and J ends were trimmed by 6 bases and 0 bases, with 12 bases remaining between them. Germline V CDR1 and CDR2: MDHEN, SYDVKM. The CDR3 length is 15 residues. The chain's CDR3 is CASRGDRSSYNEQFF. The DNA for the CDR3 is TGTGCCAGCAGGGGCGACAGGAGCTCCTACAATGAGCAGTTCTTC.

J is TRBJ1-4 and V is TRBV6-1; possible D gene TRBD1, 6 bases. The V end was cut by 1 base, the J end by 2 bases, with 14 bases between. This CDR3 is built from 17 residues. The germline V gene encodes CDR1 MNHNS and CDR2 SASEGT. The CDR3 spells CASSEEGAGVTNEKLFF. In nucleotides, the CDR3 is TGTGCCAGCAGTGAAGAAGGGGCAGGGGTTACTAATGAAAAACTGTTTTTT.

The gene calls are TRBV6-2 or TRBV6-3 and TRBJ2-1; D not resolved. V was trimmed by 6 bases and J by 4 bases, leaving 10 bases between them. CDR1 MNHEY and CDR2 SVGEGT come from the germline V gene. The CDR3 is 13 amino acids. The CDR3 DNA sequence: TGTGCCAGCAGCCTAATATCGTACAATGAGCAGTTCTTC. Translated, it gives CASSLISYNEQFF.